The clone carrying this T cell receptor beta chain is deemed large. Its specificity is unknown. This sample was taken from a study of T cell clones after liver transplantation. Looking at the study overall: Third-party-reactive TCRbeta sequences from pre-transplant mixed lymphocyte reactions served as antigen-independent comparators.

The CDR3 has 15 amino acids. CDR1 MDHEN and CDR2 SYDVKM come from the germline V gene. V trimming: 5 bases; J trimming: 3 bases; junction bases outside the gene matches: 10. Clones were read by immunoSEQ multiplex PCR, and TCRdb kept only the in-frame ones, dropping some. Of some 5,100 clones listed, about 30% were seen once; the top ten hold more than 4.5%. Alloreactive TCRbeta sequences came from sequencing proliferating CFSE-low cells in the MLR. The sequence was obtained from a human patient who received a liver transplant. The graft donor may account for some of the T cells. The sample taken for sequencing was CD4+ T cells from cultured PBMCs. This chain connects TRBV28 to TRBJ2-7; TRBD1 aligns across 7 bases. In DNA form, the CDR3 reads TGTGCCAGCAGTCTAACTCCCCGACAGGGCTACGAGCAGTACTTC. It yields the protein CASSLTPRQGYEQYF.